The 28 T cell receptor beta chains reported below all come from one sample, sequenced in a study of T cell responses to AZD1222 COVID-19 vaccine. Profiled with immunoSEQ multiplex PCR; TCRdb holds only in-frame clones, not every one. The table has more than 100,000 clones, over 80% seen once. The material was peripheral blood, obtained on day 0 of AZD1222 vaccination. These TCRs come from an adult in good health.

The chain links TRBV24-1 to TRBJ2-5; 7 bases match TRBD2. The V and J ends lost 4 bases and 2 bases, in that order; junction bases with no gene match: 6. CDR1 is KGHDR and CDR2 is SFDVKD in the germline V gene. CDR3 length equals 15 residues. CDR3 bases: TGTGCCACCAGTGACTCCCAGCGGGGACAAGAGACCCAGTACTTC. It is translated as CATSDSQRGQETQYF.

CDR3 region: CASSSGTSGGRSYEQYF. The CDR3 DNA reads as TGTGCCAGCAGCTCCGGGACTAGCGGGGGTCGCTCCTACGAGCAGTACTTC. The chain couples TRBV7-2 to TRBJ2-7; 14 bases align to TRBD2. The germline gives CDR1 SGHTA, CDR2 FQGNSA. This CDR3 is built from 17 residues. V shed 4 bases, J shed 0 bases, and the junction held 5 bases outside the gene matches.

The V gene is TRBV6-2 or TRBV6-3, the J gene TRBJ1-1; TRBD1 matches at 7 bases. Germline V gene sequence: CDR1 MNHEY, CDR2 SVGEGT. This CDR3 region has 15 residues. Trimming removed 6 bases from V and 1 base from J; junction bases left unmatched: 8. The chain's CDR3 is CASSSVGQENTEAFF. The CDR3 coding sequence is TGTGCCAGCAGCTCCGTAGGACAGGAGAACACTGAAGCTTTCTTT.

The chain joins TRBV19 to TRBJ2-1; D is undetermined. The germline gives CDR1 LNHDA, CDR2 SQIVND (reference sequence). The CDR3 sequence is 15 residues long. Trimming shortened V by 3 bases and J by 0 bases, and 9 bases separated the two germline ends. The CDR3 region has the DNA TGTGCCAGTAGTATCGCGGTTAGCTCCTACAATGAGCAGTTCTTC. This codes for CASSIAVSSYNEQFF.

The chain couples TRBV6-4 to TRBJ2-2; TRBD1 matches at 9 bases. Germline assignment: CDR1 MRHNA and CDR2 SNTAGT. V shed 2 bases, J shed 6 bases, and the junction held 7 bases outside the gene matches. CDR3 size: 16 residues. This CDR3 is CASSDQPGQGAGELFF. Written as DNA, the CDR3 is TGTGCCAGCAGTGACCAACCGGGACAGGGTGCCGGGGAGCTGTTTTTT.

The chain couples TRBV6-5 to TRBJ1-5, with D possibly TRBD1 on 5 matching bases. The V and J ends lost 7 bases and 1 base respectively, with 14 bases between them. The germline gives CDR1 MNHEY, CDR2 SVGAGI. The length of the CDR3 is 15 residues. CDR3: CASKRMTESNQPQHF. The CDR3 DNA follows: TGTGCCAGCAAACGAATGACAGAAAGCAATCAGCCCCAGCATTTT.

The CDR3 nucleotides read TGTGCCAGCAGGCGACAGGGGGTTAACACCGGGGAGCTGTTTTTT. Residues: CASRRQGVNTGELFF. J is TRBJ2-2 and V is TRBV6-5, with 9 bases lining up with TRBD1. The CDR3 spans 15 residues. V shed 6 bases, J shed 2 bases, and the junction held 4 bases outside the gene matches. From germline, CDR1 is MNHEY and CDR2 SVGAGI.

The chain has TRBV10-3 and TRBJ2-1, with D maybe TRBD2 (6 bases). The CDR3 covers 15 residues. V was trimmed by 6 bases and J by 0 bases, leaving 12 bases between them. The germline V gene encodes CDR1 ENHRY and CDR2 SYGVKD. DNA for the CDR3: TGTGCCATCAGCGCGGGACTTTTCTCCTACAATGAGCAGTTCTTC. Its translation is CAISAGLFSYNEQFF.

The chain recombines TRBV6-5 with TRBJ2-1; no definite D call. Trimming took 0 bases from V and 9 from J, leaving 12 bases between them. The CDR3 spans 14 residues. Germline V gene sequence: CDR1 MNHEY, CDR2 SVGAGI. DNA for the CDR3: TGTGCCAGCAGTTACTCGATTGCGACGAGTGAGCAGTTCTTC. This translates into CASSYSIATSEQFF.

The DNA for the CDR3 is TGTGCCAGCAGCCCCCGGGCCGGGGCAGTTTACGAGCAGTACTTC. This codes for CASSPRAGAVYEQYF. The chain links TRBV3-1 (or the pseudogene TRBV3-2) to TRBJ2-7, with D perhaps assigned TRBD1 or TRBD2 (5 bases each). Germline V gene lookup returns CDR1 LGHDT and CDR2 YNNKEL (reference sequence). There are 15 residues in the CDR3. V lost 4 bases and J 4 bases, leaving 17 bases between the germline ends.

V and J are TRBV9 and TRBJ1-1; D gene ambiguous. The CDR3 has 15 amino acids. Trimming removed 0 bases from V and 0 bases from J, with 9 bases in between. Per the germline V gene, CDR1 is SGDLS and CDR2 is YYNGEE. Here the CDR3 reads CASSVGGSMNTEAFF. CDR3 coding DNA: TGTGCCAGCAGCGTAGGAGGAAGCATGAACACTGAAGCTTTCTTT.

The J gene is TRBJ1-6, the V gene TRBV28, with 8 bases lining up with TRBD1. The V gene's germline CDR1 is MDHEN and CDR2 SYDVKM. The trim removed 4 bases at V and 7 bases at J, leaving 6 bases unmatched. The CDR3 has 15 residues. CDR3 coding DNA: TGTGCCAGCAGTTCCGGGACAGGTTTGAATTCACCCCTCCACTTT. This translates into CASSSGTGLNSPLHF.

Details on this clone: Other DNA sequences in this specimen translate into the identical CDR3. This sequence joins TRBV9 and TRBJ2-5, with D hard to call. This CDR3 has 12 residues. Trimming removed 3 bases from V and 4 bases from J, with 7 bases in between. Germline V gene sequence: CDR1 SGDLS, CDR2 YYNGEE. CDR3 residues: CASSASGETQYF. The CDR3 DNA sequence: TGTGCCAGCAGCGCCTCCGGAGAGACCCAGTACTTC.

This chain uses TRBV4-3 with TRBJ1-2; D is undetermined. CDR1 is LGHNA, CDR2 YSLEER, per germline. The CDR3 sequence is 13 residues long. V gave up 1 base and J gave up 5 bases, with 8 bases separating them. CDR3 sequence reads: CASSQGESYGYTF. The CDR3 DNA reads TGCGCCAGCAGCCAAGGGGAGAGTTATGGCTACACCTTC.

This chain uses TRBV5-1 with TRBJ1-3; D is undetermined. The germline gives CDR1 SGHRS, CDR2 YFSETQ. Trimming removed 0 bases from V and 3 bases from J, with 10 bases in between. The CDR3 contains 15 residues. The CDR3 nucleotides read TGCGCCAGCAGCTTGGGCGGAGCTCTTGGAAACACCATATATTTT. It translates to CASSLGGALGNTIYF.

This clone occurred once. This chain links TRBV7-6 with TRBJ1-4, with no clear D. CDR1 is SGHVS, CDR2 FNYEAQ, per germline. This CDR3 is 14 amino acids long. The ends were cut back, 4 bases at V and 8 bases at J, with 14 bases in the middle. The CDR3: CASSSGPGKEKLFF. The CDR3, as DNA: TGTGCCAGCAGCTCCGGACCTGGGAAGGAAAAACTGTTTTTT.

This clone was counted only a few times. The CDR3 sequence: CASSFPGLAHKQYF. The CDR3 bases are TGTGCCAGCAGTTTCCCGGGACTAGCACATAAGCAGTACTTC. V and J are TRBV6-5 and TRBJ2-7, with 9 positions matching TRBD2. Germline V lookup: CDR1 MNHEY, CDR2 SVGAGI. The CDR3 runs to 14 residues. V lost 4 bases and J lost 8; bases outside the gene matches: 9.

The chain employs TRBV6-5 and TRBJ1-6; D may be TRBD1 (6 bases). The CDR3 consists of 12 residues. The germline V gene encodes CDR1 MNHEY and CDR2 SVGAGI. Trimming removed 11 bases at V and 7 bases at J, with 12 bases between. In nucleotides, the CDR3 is TGTGCCGCAGGGGACGGGAATTCACCCCTCCACTTT. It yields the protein CAAGDGNSPLHF.

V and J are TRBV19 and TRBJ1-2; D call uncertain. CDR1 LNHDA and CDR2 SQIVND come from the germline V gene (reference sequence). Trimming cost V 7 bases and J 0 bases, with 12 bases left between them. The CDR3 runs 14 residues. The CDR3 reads CASNRGITNYGYTF. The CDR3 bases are TGTGCCAGTAATCGAGGAATAACTAACTATGGCTACACCTTC.

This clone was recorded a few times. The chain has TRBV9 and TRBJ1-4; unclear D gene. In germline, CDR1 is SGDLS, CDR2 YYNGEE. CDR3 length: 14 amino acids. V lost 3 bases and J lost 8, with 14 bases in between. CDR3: CASSARVEIEKLFF. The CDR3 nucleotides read TGTGCCAGCAGCGCGAGGGTGGAGATCGAAAAACTGTTTTTT.

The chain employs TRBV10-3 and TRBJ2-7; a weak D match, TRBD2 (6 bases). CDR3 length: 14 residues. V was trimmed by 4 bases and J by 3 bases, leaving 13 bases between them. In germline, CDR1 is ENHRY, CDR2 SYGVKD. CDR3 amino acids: CAISGRVGVYEQYF. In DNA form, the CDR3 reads TGTGCCATCAGTGGGAGGGTGGGCGTCTACGAGCAGTACTTC.

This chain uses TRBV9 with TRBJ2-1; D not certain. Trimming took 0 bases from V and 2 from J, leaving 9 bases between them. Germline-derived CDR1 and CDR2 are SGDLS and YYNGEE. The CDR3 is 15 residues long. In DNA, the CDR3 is TGTGCCAGCAGCGTAGTTAGCATCCCCTACAATGAGCAGTTCTTC. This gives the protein CASSVVSIPYNEQFF.

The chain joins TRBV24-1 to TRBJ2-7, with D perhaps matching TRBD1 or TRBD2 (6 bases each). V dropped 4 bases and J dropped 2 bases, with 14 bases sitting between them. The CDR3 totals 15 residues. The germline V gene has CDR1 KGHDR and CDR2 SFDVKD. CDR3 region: CATSDGGQRPYEQYF. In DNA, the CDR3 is TGTGCCACCAGTGACGGGGGACAACGACCCTACGAGCAGTACTTC.

CDR3 sequence reads: CAEPGLAAYNEQFF. In DNA, the CDR3 is TGTGCCGAGCCGGGACTAGCAGCCTACAATGAGCAGTTCTTC. The V and J genes are TRBV5-3 and TRBJ2-1; 9 bases match TRBD2. TRBV5-3 is labeled an ORF, and its function is uncertain. V shed 10 bases, J shed 2 bases, and the junction held 7 bases outside the gene matches. The CDR3 has 14 residues.

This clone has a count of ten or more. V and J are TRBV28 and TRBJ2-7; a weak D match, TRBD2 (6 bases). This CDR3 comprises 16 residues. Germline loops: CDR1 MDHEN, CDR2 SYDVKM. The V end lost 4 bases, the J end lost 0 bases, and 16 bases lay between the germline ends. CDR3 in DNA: TGTGCCAGCAGTTCACCCCAGGACGGGAGCTCCTACGAGCAGTACTTC. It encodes CASSSPQDGSSYEQYF.

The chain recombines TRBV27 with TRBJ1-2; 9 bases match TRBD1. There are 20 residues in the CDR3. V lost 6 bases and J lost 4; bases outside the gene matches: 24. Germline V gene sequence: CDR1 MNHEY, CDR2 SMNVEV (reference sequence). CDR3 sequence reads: CASRQALNMGQGLAGYGYTF. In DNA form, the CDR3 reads TGTGCCAGCAGACAGGCCCTCAATATGGGACAGGGTTTAGCTGGCTATGGCTACACCTTC.

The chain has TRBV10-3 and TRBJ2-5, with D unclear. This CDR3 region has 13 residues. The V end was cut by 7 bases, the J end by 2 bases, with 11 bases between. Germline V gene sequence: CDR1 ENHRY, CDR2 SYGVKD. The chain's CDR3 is CAINSRVQETQYF. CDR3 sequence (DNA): TGTGCCATCAATTCCAGAGTGCAAGAGACCCAGTACTTC.

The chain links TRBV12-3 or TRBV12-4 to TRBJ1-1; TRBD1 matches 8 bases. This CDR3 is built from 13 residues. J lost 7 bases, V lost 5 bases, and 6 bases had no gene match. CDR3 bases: TGTGCCAGCAGTCCAGGGGGCCCGGGTGAAGCTTTCTTT. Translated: CASSPGGPGEAFF.